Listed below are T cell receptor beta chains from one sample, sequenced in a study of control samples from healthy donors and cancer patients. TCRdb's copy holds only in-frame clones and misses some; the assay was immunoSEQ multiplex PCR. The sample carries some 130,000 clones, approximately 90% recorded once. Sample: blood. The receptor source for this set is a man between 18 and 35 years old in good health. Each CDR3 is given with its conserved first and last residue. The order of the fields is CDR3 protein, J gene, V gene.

CASSLATGTGWNSPLHF	TRBJ1-6	TRBV5-1
CASSFTENYGYTF	TRBJ1-2	TRBV7-9
CASSQDLGTGFWDEQFF	TRBJ2-1	TRBV18
CSGLTGDIQYF	TRBJ2-4	TRBV20-1
CASSYAPGTQYF	TRBJ2-5	TRBV6-6
CASSSRGAGLTGELFF	TRBJ2-2	TRBV11-3
CATSVRDFYNEQFF	TRBJ2-1	TRBV15
CASSRDSSSGNTIYF	TRBJ1-3	TRBV7-9
CASTGQGILNSPLHF	TRBJ1-6	TRBV27
CASRSGPGPGNTIYF	TRBJ1-3	TRBV10-2
CASSLNRVQETQYF	TRBJ2-5	TRBV27
CASGLGQGAEQYF	TRBJ2-7	TRBV12-5
CASSQIPGQGVSGANVLTF	TRBJ2-6	TRBV18
CASSLGLAGGSNEQFF	TRBJ2-1	TRBV7-9
CAISESSDRAGGELFF	TRBJ2-2	TRBV10-3
CASSAGNSPLHF	TRBJ1-6	TRBV6-5
CASSDEQGPNTEAFF	TRBJ1-1	TRBV2
CASSEGSGGTEAFF	TRBJ1-1	TRBV6-1